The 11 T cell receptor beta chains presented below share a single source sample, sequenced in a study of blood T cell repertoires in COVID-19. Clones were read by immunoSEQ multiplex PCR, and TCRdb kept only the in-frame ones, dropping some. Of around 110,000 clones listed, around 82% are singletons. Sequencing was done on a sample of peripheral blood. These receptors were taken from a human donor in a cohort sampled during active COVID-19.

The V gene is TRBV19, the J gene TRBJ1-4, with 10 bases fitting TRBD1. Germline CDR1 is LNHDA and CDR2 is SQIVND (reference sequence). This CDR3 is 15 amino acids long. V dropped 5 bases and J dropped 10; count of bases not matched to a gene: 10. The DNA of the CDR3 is TGTGCCAGTAGTCCGCAGACAGGGGGCGACGGAAAACTGTTTTTT. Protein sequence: CASSPQTGGDGKLFF.

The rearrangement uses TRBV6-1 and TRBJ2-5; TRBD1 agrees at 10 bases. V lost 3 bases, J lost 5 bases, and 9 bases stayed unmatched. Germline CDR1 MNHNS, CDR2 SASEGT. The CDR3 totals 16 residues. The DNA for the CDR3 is TGTGCCAGCAGTGAGGGCTGGACAGGGGGGGTGGAGACCCAGTACTTC. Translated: CASSEGWTGGVETQYF.

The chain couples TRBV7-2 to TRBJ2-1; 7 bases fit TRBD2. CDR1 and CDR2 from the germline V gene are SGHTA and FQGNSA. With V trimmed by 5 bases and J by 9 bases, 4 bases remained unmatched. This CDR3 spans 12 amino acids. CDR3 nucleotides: TGTGCCAGCAGCCCAGGACTAGGTGAGCAGTTCTTC. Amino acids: CASSPGLGEQFF.

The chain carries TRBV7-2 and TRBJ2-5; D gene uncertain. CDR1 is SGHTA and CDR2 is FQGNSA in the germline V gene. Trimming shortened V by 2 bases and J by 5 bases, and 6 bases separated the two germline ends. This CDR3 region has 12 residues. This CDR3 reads CASSLIAETQYF. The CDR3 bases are TGTGCCAGCAGCTTAATTGCGGAGACCCAGTACTTC.

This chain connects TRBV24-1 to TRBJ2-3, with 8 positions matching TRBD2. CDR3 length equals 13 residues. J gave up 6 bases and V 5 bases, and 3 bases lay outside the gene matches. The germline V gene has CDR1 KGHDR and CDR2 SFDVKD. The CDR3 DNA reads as TGTGCCACCAGTGTCGGGGGGGCGGATACGCAGTATTTT. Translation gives CATSVGGADTQYF.

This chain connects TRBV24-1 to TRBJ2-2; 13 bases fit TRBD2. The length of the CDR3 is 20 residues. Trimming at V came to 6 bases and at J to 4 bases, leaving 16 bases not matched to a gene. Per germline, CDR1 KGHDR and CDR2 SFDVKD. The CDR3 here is CATSPFSGTSGNRGTGELFF. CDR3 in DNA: TGTGCCACCAGTCCCTTCTCCGGGACTAGCGGGAATCGTGGCACCGGGGAGCTGTTTTTT.

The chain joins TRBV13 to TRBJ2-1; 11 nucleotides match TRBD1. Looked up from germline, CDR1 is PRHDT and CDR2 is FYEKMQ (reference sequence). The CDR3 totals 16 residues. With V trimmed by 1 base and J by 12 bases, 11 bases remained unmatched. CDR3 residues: CASSLESGTGGSAQFF. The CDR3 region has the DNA TGTGCCAGCAGCTTAGAATCCGGGACAGGGGGATCAGCGCAGTTCTTC.

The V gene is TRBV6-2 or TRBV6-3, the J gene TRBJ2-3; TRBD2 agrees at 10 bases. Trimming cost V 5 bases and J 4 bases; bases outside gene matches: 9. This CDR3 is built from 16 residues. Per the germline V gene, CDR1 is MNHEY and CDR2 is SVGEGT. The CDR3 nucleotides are TGTGCCAGCAGTCACCGCCTAGCGGGAGAATCAGATACGCAGTATTTT. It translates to CASSHRLAGESDTQYF.

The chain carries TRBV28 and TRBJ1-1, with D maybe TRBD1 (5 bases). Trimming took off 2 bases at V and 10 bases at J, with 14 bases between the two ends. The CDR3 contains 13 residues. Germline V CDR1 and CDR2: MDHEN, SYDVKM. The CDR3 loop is CASSLGGLGGAFF. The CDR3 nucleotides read TGTGCCAGCAGTTTAGGGGGGTTGGGGGGAGCTTTCTTT. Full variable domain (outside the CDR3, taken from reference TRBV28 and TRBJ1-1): DVKVTQSSRYLVKRTGEKVFLECVQDMDHENMFWYRQDPGLGLRLIYFSYDVKMKEKGDIPEGYSVSREKKERFSLILESASTNQTSMYLCASSLGGLGGAFFGQGTRLTVV.

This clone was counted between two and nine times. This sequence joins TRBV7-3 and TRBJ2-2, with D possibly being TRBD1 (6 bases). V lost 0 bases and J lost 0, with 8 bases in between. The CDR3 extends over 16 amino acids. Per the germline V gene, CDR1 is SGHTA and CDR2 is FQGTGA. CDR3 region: CASSLTGAPNTGELFF. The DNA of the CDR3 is TGTGCCAGCAGCTTAACGGGGGCGCCGAACACCGGGGAGCTGTTTTTT.

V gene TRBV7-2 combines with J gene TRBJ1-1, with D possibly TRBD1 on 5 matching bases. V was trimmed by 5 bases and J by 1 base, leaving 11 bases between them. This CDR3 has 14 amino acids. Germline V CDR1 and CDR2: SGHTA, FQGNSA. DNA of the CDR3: TGTGCCAGCAGCGGACTAACAGGGAACACTGAAGCTTTCTTT. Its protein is CASSGLTGNTEAFF.